This entry concerns a single T cell receptor (beta chain). The data derive from a study of blood T cell repertoires in COVID-19. Study in general: Samples of COVID-19 (acute and convalescent) were obtained from the United States, Italy and Spain. Sources were T cells, B-cell-depleted T cells, or PBMCs; the material itself was cDNA or gDNA.

Authors' analysis steps: Reference gene primer amplification in the assay estimated nucleated cell counts. The data were produced by immunoSEQ multiplex PCR, yet TCRdb's version contains in-frame clones alone and is incomplete. Clone size and V and J calls were adopted from that table, with D and trimming inferred from the DNA. In the table there are over 100,000 clones, 65% to 90% of which are singletons. V gave up 8 bases and J gave up 3 bases, with 20 bases separating them. The CDR3 loop spans 15 amino acids. Germline V gene lookup returns CDR1 SGHNT and CDR2 YENEEA. The rearrangement joins TRBV11-3 to TRBJ2-7; the D gene is possibly TRBD1 (5 bases). The clonotype originates from a man older than 75 with acute or convalescent COVID-19. Material for sequencing was peripheral blood. CDR3 coding DNA: TGTGCCAGCCCTGAAGGGGCCGTGCCCCACTACGAGCAGTACTTC. Its translation is CASPEGAVPHYEQYF.